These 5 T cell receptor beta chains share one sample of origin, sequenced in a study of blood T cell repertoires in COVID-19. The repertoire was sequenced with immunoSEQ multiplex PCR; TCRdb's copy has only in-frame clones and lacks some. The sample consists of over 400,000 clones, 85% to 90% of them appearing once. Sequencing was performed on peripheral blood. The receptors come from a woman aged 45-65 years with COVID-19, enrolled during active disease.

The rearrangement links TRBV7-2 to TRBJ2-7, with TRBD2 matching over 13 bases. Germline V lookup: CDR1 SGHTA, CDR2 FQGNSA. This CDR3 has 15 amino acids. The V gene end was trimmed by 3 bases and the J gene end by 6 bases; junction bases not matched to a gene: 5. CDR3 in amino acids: CASSFTSGGGAEQYF. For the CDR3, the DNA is TGTGCCAGCAGCTTCACTAGCGGGGGGGGCGCCGAGCAGTACTTC.

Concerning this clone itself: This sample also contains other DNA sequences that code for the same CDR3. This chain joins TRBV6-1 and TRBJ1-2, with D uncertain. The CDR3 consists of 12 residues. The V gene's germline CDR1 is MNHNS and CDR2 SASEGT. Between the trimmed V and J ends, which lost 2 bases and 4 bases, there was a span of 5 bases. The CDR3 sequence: CASSEISYGYTF. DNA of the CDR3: TGTGCCAGCAGTGAAATCTCCTATGGCTACACCTTC.

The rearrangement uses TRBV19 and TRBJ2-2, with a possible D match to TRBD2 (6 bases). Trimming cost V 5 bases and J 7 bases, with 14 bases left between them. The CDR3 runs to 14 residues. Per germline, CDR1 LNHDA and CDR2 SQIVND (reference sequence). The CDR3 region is CASSGRRGIGELFF. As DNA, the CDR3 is TGTGCCAGTAGTGGGCGACGCGGGATCGGGGAGCTGTTTTTT.

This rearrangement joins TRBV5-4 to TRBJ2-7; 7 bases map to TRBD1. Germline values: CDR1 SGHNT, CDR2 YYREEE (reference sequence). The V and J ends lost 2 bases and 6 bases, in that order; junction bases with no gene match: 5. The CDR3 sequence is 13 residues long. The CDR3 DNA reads TGTGCCAGCAGCTTAGACAGGGAAGGCGAGCAGTACTTC. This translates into CASSLDREGEQYF. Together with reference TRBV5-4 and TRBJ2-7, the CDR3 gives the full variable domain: ETGVTQSPTHLIKTRGQQVTLRCSSQSGHNTVSWYQQALGQGPQFIFQYYREEENGRGNFPPRFSGLQFPNYSSELNVNALELDDSALYLCASSLDREGEQYFGPGTRLTVT.

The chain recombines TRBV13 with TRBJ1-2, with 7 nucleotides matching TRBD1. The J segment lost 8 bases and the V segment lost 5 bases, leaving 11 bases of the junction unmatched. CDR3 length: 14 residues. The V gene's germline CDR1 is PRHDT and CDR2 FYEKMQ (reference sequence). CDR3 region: CASSTGQSGLGYTF. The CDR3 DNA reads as TGTGCCAGCAGCACGGGACAGAGCGGCTTAGGCTACACCTTC.